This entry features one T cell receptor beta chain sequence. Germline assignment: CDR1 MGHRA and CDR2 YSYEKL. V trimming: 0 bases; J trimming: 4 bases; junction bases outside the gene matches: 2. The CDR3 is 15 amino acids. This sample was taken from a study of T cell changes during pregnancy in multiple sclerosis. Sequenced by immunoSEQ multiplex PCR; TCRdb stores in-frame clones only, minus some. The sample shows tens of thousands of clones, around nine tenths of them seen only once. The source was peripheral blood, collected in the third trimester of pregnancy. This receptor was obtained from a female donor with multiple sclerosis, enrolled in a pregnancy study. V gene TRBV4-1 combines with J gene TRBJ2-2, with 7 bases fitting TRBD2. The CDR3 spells CASSQEASGTGELFF. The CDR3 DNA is TGCGCCAGCAGCCAAGAGGCTAGCGGCACCGGGGAGCTGTTTTTT.